The 15 T cell receptor beta chains below come from one sample, sequenced in a study of identical twins. TCRdb reprocessed the 5' RACE reads with MiXCR, giving one entry per CDR3 protein. The table lists 750,000 to 950,000 distinct CDR3 sequences, around an eighth of them singletons. A further study also used this sample, focusing on yellow fever vaccine responses in identical twins.

What was sequenced was PBMCs. The receptors originated from a woman between 18 and 29 years old in good health.

This clonotype was seen more than once but under ten times. The chain links TRBV29-1 to TRBJ2-1; TRBD1 agrees at 9 bases. Germline loops: CDR1 SQVTM, CDR2 ANQGSEA. The V and J ends lost 7 bases and 2 bases, in that order; junction bases with no gene match: 6. The CDR3 spans 14 residues. CDR3 residues: CSGTGTGTYNEQFF. Here the CDR3 DNA reads TGCAGCGGCACCGGGACAGGGACCTACAATGAGCAGTTCTTC.

This clonotype was recorded a few times. The chain is built from TRBV7-8 and TRBJ2-7; possible D gene TRBD2, 6 bases. Germline CDR1 and CDR2: SGHVS and FQNEAQ. Trimming left V 4 bases short and J 0 bases short, with 10 bases between. This CDR3 is 14 amino acids long. The CDR3 reads CASSSASVSYEQYF. The CDR3 bases are TGTGCCAGCAGCTCGGCTAGCGTCTCCTACGAGCAGTACTTC.

In this sample, this clonotype turned up a few times. The gene calls are TRBV5-1 and TRBJ2-3, with D unclear. Trimming stripped 4 bases from V and 3 bases from J, with 9 bases between. Germline values: CDR1 SGHRS, CDR2 YFSETQ. CDR3 size: 13 residues. As DNA, the CDR3 is TGCGCCAGCAGCGACAAGAGAACAGATACGCAGTATTTT. Residues: CASSDKRTDTQYF.

The rearrangement joins TRBV4-1 to TRBJ1-1; maybe TRBD1 (6 bases). From germline, CDR1 is MGHRA and CDR2 YSYEKL. The V end was cut by 3 bases, the J end by 5 bases, with 13 bases between. The CDR3 is 14 residues long. This chain's CDR3 is CASSQVTGRTEAFF. The CDR3 DNA follows: TGCGCCAGCAGCCAGGTTACAGGGAGAACTGAAGCTTTCTTT.

This clonotype was picked up a small number of times. The rearrangement joins TRBV11-2 to TRBJ2-2; D ambiguous. Trimming removed 0 bases from V and 2 bases from J, with 10 bases in between. CDR3 length equals 16 residues. Germline V CDR1 and CDR2: SGHAT, FQNNGV. The CDR3 nucleotides read TGTGCCAGCAGCTTAGACGGGCAGATTAACACCGGGGAGCTGTTTTTT. Amino acids: CASSLDGQINTGELFF.

The V call is TRBV9, the J call TRBJ1-1; possibly TRBD1 for D (5 bases). Trimming removed 3 bases at V and 4 bases at J, with 16 bases between. Germline-derived CDR1 and CDR2 are SGDLS and YYNGEE. CDR3 size: 15 residues. The CDR3: CASSAGGGFGTEAFF. The CDR3 DNA is TGTGCCAGCAGCGCGGGGGGGGGTTTTGGCACTGAAGCTTTCTTT.

This clonotype occurred a few times. V is TRBV7-8 and J is TRBJ1-1; D not certain. The CDR3 totals 15 residues. Germline CDR1 is SGHVS and CDR2 is FQNEAQ. With 4 bases removed from V and 0 bases from J, the gap between germline ends came to 12 bases. The CDR3 nucleotides are TGTGCCAGCAGCTATGTGAACCGGGTGAACACTGAAGCTTTCTTT. Protein: CASSYVNRVNTEAFF.

This clonotype has only a few counts. The J gene is TRBJ2-7, the V gene TRBV5-1, with 7 bases lining up with TRBD1. V lost 0 bases to trimming and J lost 7 bases; unmatched junction nucleotides: 22. Germline CDR1 and CDR2: SGHRS and YFSETQ. CDR3 length equals 19 residues. CDR3 DNA sequence: TGCGCCAGCAGCTTGGGAGGGTCGGGCCCAGGGGGAACTTTGGGTGAGCAGTACTTC. Protein: CASSLGGSGPGGTLGEQYF.

This chain joins TRBV5-1 and TRBJ2-5; TRBD1 might be the D (6 bases). Germline V gene data show CDR1 as SGHRS and CDR2 as YFSETQ. V lost 4 bases and J lost 0, with 13 bases in between. This CDR3 is 15 amino acids long. In DNA, the CDR3 is TGCGCCAGCAGCGCAGGACAGTTACACCAAGAGACCCAGTACTTC. This encodes CASSAGQLHQETQYF.

This chain links TRBV28 with TRBJ2-7, with TRBD2 matching over 14 bases. Germline V gene lookup returns CDR1 MDHEN and CDR2 SYDVKM. The J segment lost 4 bases and the V segment lost 4 bases, leaving 6 bases of the junction unmatched. The CDR3 has 16 residues. In DNA form, the CDR3 reads TGTGCCAGCAGTTCTAGACTAGCGGGGGGGCTATACGAGCAGTACGTC. It specifies CASSSRLAGGLYEQYV.

This clonotype was observed a few times. The CDR3 coding sequence is TGTGCCATCAGTAAAACGACTAGTTCGGCAGAGGAAGGGCAGTTCTTC. This encodes CAISKTTSSAEEGQFF. The chain is built from TRBV10-3 and TRBJ2-1; D might be TRBD2 (6 bases). V lost 5 bases and J lost 12, with 26 bases in between. The germline V gene encodes CDR1 ENHRY and CDR2 SYGVKD. CDR3 length: 16 residues.

The chain has TRBV6-1 and TRBJ2-1; no definite D call. Per the germline V gene, CDR1 is MNHNS and CDR2 is SASEGT. This CDR3 comprises 16 residues. Deletions cut 3 bases from V and 3 bases from J, with 15 bases between. CDR3 loop: CASSDRRLVGYNEQFF. As DNA, the CDR3 is TGTGCCAGCAGTGACCGCAGGTTGGTGGGCTACAATGAGCAGTTCTTC.

This clonotype was seen a few times. The V gene is TRBV29-1, the J gene TRBJ2-3; no firm D call. Trimming left V 6 bases short and J 0 bases short, with 13 bases between. This CDR3 spans 14 amino acids. Germline V gene data show CDR1 as SQVTM and CDR2 as ANQGSEA. In DNA, the CDR3 is TGCAGCGTCCCGGGTTGGGGTAGCACAGATACGCAGTATTTT. Its protein product is CSVPGWGSTDTQYF.

This clonotype was counted between two and nine times. The rearrangement uses TRBV7-9 and TRBJ2-7; 7 bases fit TRBD1. CDR1 is SEHNR and CDR2 is FQNEAQ in the germline V gene (reference sequence). The CDR3 length is 12 residues. V lost 7 bases, J lost 6 bases, and 6 bases stayed unmatched. The CDR3 sequence: CASTLGGVEQYF. CDR3 DNA sequence: TGTGCCAGCACCCTAGGGGGCGTCGAGCAGTACTTC.

This clonotype was observed a handful of times. The V and J genes are TRBV7-2 and TRBJ2-3, with 12 bases identical to TRBD2. CDR3 length: 15 amino acids. Germline CDR1 reads SGHTA; CDR2 reads FQGNSA. Trimming removed 1 base from V and 8 bases from J; junction bases left unmatched: 4. CDR3 protein: CASSLGLAGASTQYF. The CDR3 DNA follows: TGTGCCAGCAGCTTAGGACTAGCGGGAGCTTCTACGCAGTATTTT.